This T cell receptor beta chain was observed in a study of blood T cells in healthy people across ages. Study-wide findings and caveats: A roughly linear fall in TCR beta diversity per million T cells was seen with increasing age. The study found more naive CD4+ cells and higher diversity in long-lived than aged donors.

The V gene's germline CDR1 is SEHNR and CDR2 FQNEAQ (reference sequence). V was shortened by 5 bases and J by 2 bases, with 13 bases between the two germline ends. The CDR3 runs to 14 residues. In this sample, this clonotype turned up many times. Its target is not known. Every donor provided roughly 10 milliliters of peripheral blood. Each sample had at least 6.5 million PBMCs isolated. Sample-barcoded 5' priming and a J-beta primer mix drove a second PCR of about 6 to 12 cycles. TCRdb itself ran the 5' RACE reads through MiXCR, one entry per CDR3 protein. The sample carries about 730,000 distinct CDR3 sequences, roughly two fifths recorded once.

The sequenced sample was blood. This TCR came from a woman in her sixties in good health. V gene TRBV7-9 combines with J gene TRBJ2-7; no clear D gene. The CDR3 protein is CASSPRTAAYEQYF. CDR3 DNA sequence: TGTGCCAGCAGCCCTAGGACGGCGGCCTACGAGCAGTACTTC.